Listed below are T cell receptor beta chains from one sample, sequenced in a study of blood T cell repertoires in COVID-19. Assay: immunoSEQ multiplex PCR; the TCRdb copy retains only in-frame clones and omits some. The sample holds 360,000 or so clones, about 90% seen once. Sequenced: PBMCs or T cells enriched from blood (not recorded which). These receptor sequences come from a woman under 40 who had recovered from COVID-19. Each CDR3 is given with its conserved first and last residue. Fields, in order: V gene, D gene, J gene, clone size, CDR3 DNA, CDR3 protein. D genes are given only for firm matches. Only some rows state a clone size, as once, few, many or a class for expanded clones.

>TRBV10-3|TRBD2|TRBJ2-1|-
TGTGCCATCAGTGAGTTGGCTAGCGGGAGGGCCCTCTACAATGAGCAGTTCTTC
CAISELASGRALYNEQFF
>TRBV5-1|TRBD1|TRBJ2-7|few
TGCGCCAGCAGATTGTCCGGGACAGGGGGTTTGGAGCAGTACTTC
CASRLSGTGGLEQYF
>TRBV5-5|TRBD1|TRBJ1-2|-
TGTGCCAGCAGCCCACGACAGGGCGACTATGGCTACACCTTC
CASSPRQGDYGYTF
>TRBV14|TRBD1|TRBJ1-4|-
TGTGCCAGCAGCCAAAAAATCGGACAGGGGGCGCAATTAAAGGAAAAACTGTTTTTT
CASSQKIGQGAQLKEKLFF
>TRBV11-3|-|TRBJ1-5|-
TGTGCCAGCAGCCGAGGGTTCCTTGGCAATCAGCCCCAGCATTTT
CASSRGFLGNQPQHF
>TRBV10-1|-|TRBJ2-5|-
TGCGCCAGCAGTGCCAGGGTAGGGGAGACCCAGTACTTC
CASSARVGETQYF
>TRBV28|TRBD1|TRBJ1-1|-
TGTGCCAGCAGTTTATTAGGGGGACAGAGGAACACTGAAGCTTTCTTT
CASSLLGGQRNTEAFF
>TRBV11-1|TRBD2|TRBJ2-2|-
TGTGCCAGCAGCTTAGGAGGACTAGATGGCGGGGAGCTGTTTTTT
CASSLGGLDGGELFF
>TRBV7-9|-|TRBJ1-3|-
TGTGCCAGCAGCCGAATCGGGGGAATTGACTCTGGAAACACCATATATTTT
CASSRIGGIDSGNTIYF
>TRBV29-1|-|TRBJ2-1|-
TGCAGCGTTACACCCAGTAGTGCGGGCGAATTATGGAATGAGCAGTTCTTC
CSVTPSSAGELWNEQFF
>TRBV30|-|TRBJ1-2|-
TGTGCCTGGAGTGTCCCGGGGGTCAGCTACACCTTC
CAWSVPGVSYTF
>TRBV28|TRBD1|TRBJ1-2|-
TGTGCCAGCAGTTCCGCGGGACAGGGGATTGTCTGGAGTTATGGCTACACCTTC
CASSSAGQGIVWSYGYTF
>TRBV6-4|TRBD2|TRBJ2-3|-
TGTGCCAGCAGTGGGTCGGACGGGAGGCAGCAGTATTTT
CASSGSDGRQQYF
>TRBV10-1|TRBD2|TRBJ2-1|-
TGCGCCAGCACAAGATGGACTAGCGGGAGAAGGGATGAGCAGTTCTTC
CASTRWTSGRRDEQFF
>TRBV25-1|-|TRBJ1-5|-
TGTGCCAGCAGTGAATATATGGGCAGTAGCAATCAGCCCCAGCATTTT
CASSEYMGSSNQPQHF
>TRBV11-3|TRBD2|TRBJ2-7|-
TGTGCCAGCAGCAGGAGCGGGGGCAGCTCCTACGAGCAGTACTTC
CASSRSGGSSYEQYF
>TRBV12-5|TRBD1|TRBJ1-2|-
TGTGCTAGTGGTTTACTGGGACAGCAATATGGCTACACCTTC
CASGLLGQQYGYTF
>TRBV5-1|TRBD1|TRBJ1-1|-
TGCGCCAGCAGCTTGGGTGACAGGGGAACTGAAGCTTTCTTT
CASSLGDRGTEAFF
>TRBV7-8|-|TRBJ2-1|-
TGTGCCAGCAGCTCCGCGGGGAAGGGGAACAATGAGCAGTTCTTC
CASSSAGKGNNEQFF
>TRBV2|-|TRBJ2-2|-
TGTGCCAGCAGGACAAGGGGAGGTACCGGGGAGCTGTTTTTT
CASRTRGGTGELFF
>TRBV28|TRBD2|TRBJ2-7|-
TGTGCCAGCAGCGACCCCCCTAGCGGGACCTACGAGCAGTACTTC
CASSDPPSGTYEQYF
>TRBV6-4|TRBD2|TRBJ2-1|many
TGTGCCAGCAGTGATGGAGCGGGAGGTTACAATGAGCAGTTCTTC
CASSDGAGGYNEQFF
>TRBV6-4|TRBD2|TRBJ2-1|-
TGTGCCACTGCTAGCGGGAGAGGGAATGAGCAGTTCTTC
CATASGRGNEQFF
>TRBV24-1|TRBD2|TRBJ2-1|once
TGTGCCACCAGTGATTTCGTAGCGGGAGCTTACAATGAGCAGTTCTTC
CATSDFVAGAYNEQFF
>TRBV5-1|-|TRBJ2-5|-
TGCGCCAGCAGCTTGTTTGGACAGCAAGAGACCCAGTACTTC
CASSLFGQQETQYF
>TRBV14|TRBD1|TRBJ1-1|-
TGTGCCAGCAGCCAAGAGGGGACAGGGTTACGAAGCACTGAAGCTTTCTTT
CASSQEGTGLRSTEAFF
>TRBV6-5|-|TRBJ2-7|-
TGTGCCAGCAGTTACACGATGTACACCACCTACGAGCAGTACTTC
CASSYTMYTTYEQYF
>TRBV9|TRBD2|TRBJ2-1|-
TGTGCCAGCAGCGTAACTAGCGGGGGGCACTCCTACAATGAGCAGTTCTTC
CASSVTSGGHSYNEQFF
>TRBV7-7|TRBD1|TRBJ2-5|-
TGTGCTAGCAGCTTAGCCGGGGGGACAGGGGAGGAGACCCAGTACTTC
CASSLAGGTGEETQYF
>TRBV27|TRBD1|TRBJ1-5|-
TGTGCCAGCAGTTTTCAGGGGGCAAGCAATCAGCCCCAGCATTTT
CASSFQGASNQPQHF
>TRBV3-1/TRBV3-2|TRBD1|TRBJ1-6|few
TGTGCCAGCAGACCGACAGGGCAGCAGGCACCCCTCCACTTT
CASRPTGQQAPLHF
>TRBV10-1|TRBD2|TRBJ2-5|-
TGCGCCAGCAGTGAGACTAGCGGGGGGGCAGGGACCCAGTACTTC
CASSETSGGAGTQYF
>TRBV27|-|TRBJ2-7|once
TGTGCCAGCAGTCCGCGTAATTCGATCTACGAGCAGTACTTC
CASSPRNSIYEQYF
>TRBV18|-|TRBJ2-5|-
TGTGCCAGCTCCCAGGGAATCCAAGAGACCCAGTACTTC
CASSQGIQETQYF
>TRBV19|-|TRBJ1-5|-
TGTGCCAGTAGTGTACGAACAGAATATAGCAATCAGCCCCAGCATTTT
CASSVRTEYSNQPQHF
>TRBV29-1|TRBD1|TRBJ1-1|once
TGCAGCGCCACAGGGGGAACTGAAGCTTTCTTT
CSATGGTEAFF
>TRBV28|-|TRBJ1-5|-
TGTGCCAGCATGCGAGGGGGGGGCGAGGGCCAGCCCCAGCATTTT
CASMRGGGEGQPQHF
>TRBV15|-|TRBJ2-5|-
TGTGCCACCAGCAGAGATCGGTCAATCGGGGAGACCCAGTACTTC
CATSRDRSIGETQYF
>TRBV19|TRBD2|TRBJ2-1|-
TGTGCCAGTAGTATATTATCCTGGGGCGGGGGGATAGACAATGAGCAGTTCTTC
CASSILSWGGGIDNEQFF
>TRBV5-1|-|TRBJ1-1|-
TGCGCCAGCAGCTCCGGGGGGCACACTGAAGCTTTCTTT
CASSSGGHTEAFF
>TRBV14|-|TRBJ2-7|once
TGTGCCAGCAACGTGCTAAAGGGACAACAGGTCGAGCAGTACTTC
CASNVLKGQQVEQYF
>TRBV12-5|-|TRBJ2-4|-
TGTGCTAGTGGTCCCTCACAGGGCCAACTAGCCAAAAACATTCAGTACTTC
CASGPSQGQLAKNIQYF
>TRBV15|-|TRBJ2-7|-
TGTGCCACCAGCAGAGATGTGTACTACGAGCAGTACTTC
CATSRDVYYEQYF
>TRBV15|TRBD2|TRBJ2-3|-
TGTGCCACCAGCAGAGGTAGCGGGAGCACAGATACGCAGTATTTT
CATSRGSGSTDTQYF
>TRBV5-5|-|TRBJ2-7|once
TGTGCCAGCAGCTTGAGGGCGGGGGCTGTCCTGGCCTACGAGCAGTACTTC
CASSLRAGAVLAYEQYF
>TRBV11-2|-|TRBJ2-7|-
TGTGCCAGCAACAGGGGGGGCGTTTTTCCCTACGAGCAGTACTTC
CASNRGGVFPYEQYF
>TRBV20-1|-|TRBJ1-2|few
TGCAGTGCTAGTGATGCAGCGGCGGGTGGCTACACCTTC
CSASDAAAGGYTF
>TRBV5-1|-|TRBJ1-2|few
TGCGCCAGCAGCTACGACAGGACCAACTATGGCTACACCTTC
CASSYDRTNYGYTF
>TRBV12-3/TRBV12-4|-|TRBJ1-1|-
TGTGCCAGCAGTTTTTTGACAGTAAGGGCTTTCTTT
CASSFLTVRAFF
>TRBV19|-|TRBJ2-2|-
TGTGCCAGTAGTCCTGGAGTGGCATATACCGGGGAGCTGTTTTTT
CASSPGVAYTGELFF
>TRBV4-2|-|TRBJ1-2|-
TGTGCCAGCAGCCAAGATTGGGGGCAGGCCTATGGCTACACCTTC
CASSQDWGQAYGYTF
>TRBV7-6|-|TRBJ1-1|-
TGTGCCAGCAGCCGGGGGAGCAGGAACACTGAAGCTTTCTTT
CASSRGSRNTEAFF
>TRBV7-9|-|TRBJ1-4|-
TGTGCCAGCAGCTTACAAACAGCAGAAAAACTGTTTTTT
CASSLQTAEKLFF
>TRBV27|-|TRBJ2-4|-
TGTGCCAGCCGGGGGGCGGGGAACATTCAGTACTTC
CASRGAGNIQYF